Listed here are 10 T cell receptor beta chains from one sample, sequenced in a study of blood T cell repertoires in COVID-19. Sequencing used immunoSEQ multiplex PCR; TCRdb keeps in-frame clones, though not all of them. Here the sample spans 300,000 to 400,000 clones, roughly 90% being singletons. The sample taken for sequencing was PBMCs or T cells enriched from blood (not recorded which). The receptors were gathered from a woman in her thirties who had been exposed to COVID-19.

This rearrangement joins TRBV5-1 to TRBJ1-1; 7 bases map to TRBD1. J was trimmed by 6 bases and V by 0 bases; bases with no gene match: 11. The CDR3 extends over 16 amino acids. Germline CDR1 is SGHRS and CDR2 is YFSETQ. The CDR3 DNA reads TGCGCCAGCAGCTTGGGCTCCCCGACAGGGCTCCCTGAAGCTTTCTTT. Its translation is CASSLGSPTGLPEAFF.

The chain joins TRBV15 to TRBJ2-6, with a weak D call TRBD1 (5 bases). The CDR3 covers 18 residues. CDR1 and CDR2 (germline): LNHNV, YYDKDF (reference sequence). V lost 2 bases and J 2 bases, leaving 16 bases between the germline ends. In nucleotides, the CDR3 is TGTGCCACCAGCAGACCAGGGCTCGCAGACACTGGGGCCAACGTCCTGACTTTC. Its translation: CATSRPGLADTGANVLTF. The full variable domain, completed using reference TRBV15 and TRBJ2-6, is DAMVIQNPRYQVTQFGKPVTLSCSQTLNHNVMYWYQQKSSQAPKLLFHYYDKDFNNEADTPDNFQSRRPNTSFCFLDIRSPGLGDTAMYLCATSRPGLADTGANVLTFGAGSRLTVL.

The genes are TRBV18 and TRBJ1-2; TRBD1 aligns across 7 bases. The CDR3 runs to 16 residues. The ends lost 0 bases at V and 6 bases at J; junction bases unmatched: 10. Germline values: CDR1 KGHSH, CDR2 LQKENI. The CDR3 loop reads CASSPPAVETGHGYTF. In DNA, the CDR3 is TGTGCCAGCTCACCACCTGCAGTCGAGACAGGGCATGGCTACACCTTC. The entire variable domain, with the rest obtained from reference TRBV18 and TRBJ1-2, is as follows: NAGVMQNPRHLVRRRGQEARLRCSPMKGHSHVYWYRQLPEEGLKFMVYLQKENIIDESGMPKERFSAEFPKEGPSILRIQQVVRGDSAAYFCASSPPAVETGHGYTFGSGTRLTVV.

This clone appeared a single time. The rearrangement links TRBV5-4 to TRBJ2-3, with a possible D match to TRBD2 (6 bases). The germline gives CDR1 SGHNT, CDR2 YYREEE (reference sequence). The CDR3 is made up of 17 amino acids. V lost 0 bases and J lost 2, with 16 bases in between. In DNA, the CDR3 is TGTGCCAGCAGCTTGGCCATTAGCGGTACCCCCACAGATACGCAGTATTTT. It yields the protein CASSLAISGTPTDTQYF.

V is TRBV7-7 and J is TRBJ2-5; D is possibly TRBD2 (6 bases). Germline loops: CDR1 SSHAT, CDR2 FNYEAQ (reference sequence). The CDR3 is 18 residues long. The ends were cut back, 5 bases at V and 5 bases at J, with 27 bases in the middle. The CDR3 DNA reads TGTGCCAGCAGCCCAGTAGGCCCCTGGGCCAGGGAGGCGGAGACCCAGTACTTC. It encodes CASSPVGPWAREAETQYF.

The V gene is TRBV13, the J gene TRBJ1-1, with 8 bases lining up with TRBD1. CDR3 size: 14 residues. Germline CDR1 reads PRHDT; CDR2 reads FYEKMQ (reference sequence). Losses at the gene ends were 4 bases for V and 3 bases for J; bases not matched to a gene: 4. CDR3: CASSSWTGYTEAFF. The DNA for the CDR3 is TGTGCCAGCAGCTCCTGGACAGGGTACACTGAAGCTTTCTTT.

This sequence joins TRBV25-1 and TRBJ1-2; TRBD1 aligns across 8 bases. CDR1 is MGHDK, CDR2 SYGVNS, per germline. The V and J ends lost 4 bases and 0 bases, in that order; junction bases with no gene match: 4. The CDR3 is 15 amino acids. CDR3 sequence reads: CASSGTGRANYGYTF. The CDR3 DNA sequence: TGTGCCAGCAGTGGGACAGGGCGGGCTAACTATGGCTACACCTTC.

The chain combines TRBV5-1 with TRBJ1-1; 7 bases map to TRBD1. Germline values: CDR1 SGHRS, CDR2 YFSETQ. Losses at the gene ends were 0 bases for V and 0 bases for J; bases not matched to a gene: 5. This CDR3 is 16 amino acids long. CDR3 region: CASSLAGGTMNTEAFF. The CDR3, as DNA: TGCGCCAGCAGCTTGGCAGGGGGTACTATGAACACTGAAGCTTTCTTT.

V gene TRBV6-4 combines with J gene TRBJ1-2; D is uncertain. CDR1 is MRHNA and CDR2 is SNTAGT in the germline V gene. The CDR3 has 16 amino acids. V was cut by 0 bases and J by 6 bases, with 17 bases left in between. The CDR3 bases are TGTGCCAGCAGTGACTCAGGCGGTAATTTCATAGATGGCTACACCTTC. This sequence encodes CASSDSGGNFIDGYTF.

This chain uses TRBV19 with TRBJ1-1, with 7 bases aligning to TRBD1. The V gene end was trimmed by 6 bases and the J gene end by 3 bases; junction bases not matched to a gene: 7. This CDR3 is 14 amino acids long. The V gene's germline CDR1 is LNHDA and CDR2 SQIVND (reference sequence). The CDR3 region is CASSRRQGDTEAFF. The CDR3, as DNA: TGTGCCAGTAGCCGACGACAGGGCGACACTGAAGCTTTCTTT.